A selection of T cell receptor beta chains follows, all from one sample in a study of T-cell memory formation after mild COVID-19. TCRdb independently ran MiXCR on the 5' RACE reads; one entry per CDR3 protein. This sample has 250,000 to 350,000 distinct CDR3 sequences; approximately 15% occur once, and the top ten carry roughly a fifth. Sequencing used PBMCs or a T cell subset sorted from them (not recorded which). The source is a man between 18 and 35 years old who had mild COVID-19 (a few samples of this study predate the infection). Cell type and time point are not known. Each CDR3 is given with its conserved first and last residue. A D gene is named only where the DNA matches it firmly. For some rows the clone size is stated as once, few or many, or as a class when expanded; others skip it.

TRBJ1-2,TRBV20-1,-,few,CSARDSSIIFSYGYTF,TGCAGTGCTAGAGATTCCTCTATCATATTCTCCTATGGCTACACCTTC
TRBJ2-5,TRBV7-9,-,few,CASSRDHSMGTQYF,TGTGCCAGCAGCCGGGATCATAGCATGGGGACCCAGTACTTC
TRBJ2-5,TRBV2,-,few,CASSEAQGRRETQYF,TGTGCCAGCAGTGAAGCCCAGGGAAGACGAGAGACCCAGTACTTC
TRBJ2-2,TRBV9,TRBD2,-,CASSGALAGHTGELFF,TGTGCCAGCAGCGGGGCCCTAGCGGGCCACACCGGGGAGCTGTTTTTT
TRBJ2-2,TRBV7-2,TRBD2,few,CASSLIGTTSSGELFF,TGTGCCAGCAGCTTAATAGGGACTACTAGTTCCGGGGAGCTGTTTTTT
TRBJ2-1,TRBV20-1,-,few,CSAAPTSYNEQFF,TGCAGTGCCGCCCCAACCTCTTACAATGAGCAGTTCTTC
TRBJ2-7,TRBV6-6,-,-,CASSSLYEQCF,TGTGCCAGCAGTTCCCTCTACGAGCAGTGCTTC
TRBJ1-1,TRBV18,-,few,CASSQPPGTEAFF,TGTGCCAGCTCACAGCCCCCGGGAACTGAAGCTTTCTTT
TRBJ2-5,TRBV6-6,-,-,CASTEEQKQEF,TGTGCCAGCACCGAGGAACAGAAACAAGAATTC
TRBJ2-1,TRBV6-5,TRBD2,-,CASSYGGIPGLQINEQFF,TGTGCCAGCAGTTACGGAGGAATACCGGGACTACAGATCAATGAGCAGTTCTTC
TRBJ2-2,TRBV6-2/TRBV6-3,TRBD1,-,CAAEGQGVPGELFF,TGTGCTGCCGAGGGACAGGGGGTGCCCGGGGAGCTGTTTTTT
TRBJ2-5,TRBV12-3/TRBV12-4,-,few,CASSLQAGETQYF,TGTGCCAGCAGTTTACAAGCGGGCGAGACCCAGTACTTC
TRBJ1-2,TRBV5-5,-,-,CASSVNRDYTF,TGTGCCAGCAGCGTCAACAGGGACTACACCTTC
TRBJ2-2,TRBV3-1,-,-,CASSQDLDTPRELFF,TGTGCCAGCAGCCAAGATTTGGACACCCCCCGGGAGCTGTTTTTT
TRBJ2-5,TRBV5-1,TRBD1,few,CASSTGQGTVQETQYF,TGCGCCAGCAGCACCGGTCAGGGGACAGTTCAAGAGACCCAGTACTTC
TRBJ2-3,TRBV7-3,TRBD2,-,CASGLAGATDTQYF,TGTGCCTCGGGACTAGCGGGGGCCACAGATACGCAGTATTTT
TRBJ2-2,TRBV7-7,-,-,CASSLEGNTGELFF,TGTGCTAGCAGCTTAGAAGGGAACACCGGGGAGCTGTTTTTT
TRBJ2-5,TRBV7-2,TRBD1,many,CASSSTGQGSFEYF,TGTGCCAGCAGCTCCACGGGACAGGGGTCGTTTGAGTACTTC
TRBJ1-5,TRBV5-1,TRBD1,few,CASSFTTGGNQPQHF,TGCGCCAGCAGCTTTACGACAGGGGGTAATCAGCCCCAGCATTTT
TRBJ1-5,TRBV2,-,-,CASMGGRPNIGQPQHF,TGTGCCAGCATGGGAGGACGCCCGAACATCGGACAGCCCCAGCATTTT
TRBJ2-7,TRBV6-2/TRBV6-3,-,-,CASRSSSYEQYF,TGTGCCAGCAGGTCAAGCTCCTACGAGCAGTACTTC
TRBJ1-2,TRBV7-9,-,-,CASSRFGSGDGYGYTF,TGTGCCAGCAGCCGATTTGGCTCCGGGGACGGCTATGGCTACACCTTC
TRBJ2-3,TRBV20-1,TRBD2,-,CSARVIAGGPGTQYF,TGCAGTGCTAGGGTCATAGCGGGGGGGCCAGGGACGCAGTATTTT
TRBJ2-7,TRBV30,TRBD1,-,CACTGTGAFGYEQYF,TGTGCCTGTACCGGGACAGGGGCATTCGGCTACGAGCAGTACTTC
TRBJ2-5,TRBV5-1,TRBD1,-,CASSLTGAQETQYF,TGCGCCAGCAGCTTAACAGGGGCCCAAGAGACCCAGTACTTC
TRBJ2-5,TRBV3-1,TRBD2,-,CASSPKAAGGLETQYF,TGTGCCAGCAGCCCCAAGGCGGCGGGGGGGCTAGAGACCCAGTACTTC
TRBJ1-1,TRBV5-4,TRBD1,-,CASSRGQGAEAFF,TGTGCCAGCAGCAGGGGACAGGGTGCTGAAGCTTTCTTT
TRBJ1-1,TRBV6-1,-,few,CASMGGNTEAFF,TGTGCCAGCATGGGGGGTAACACTGAAGCTTTCTTT
TRBJ2-7,TRBV27,-,many,CASSPTQVSYEQYF,TGTGCCAGCAGTCCCACACAGGTCTCCTACGAGCAGTACTTC